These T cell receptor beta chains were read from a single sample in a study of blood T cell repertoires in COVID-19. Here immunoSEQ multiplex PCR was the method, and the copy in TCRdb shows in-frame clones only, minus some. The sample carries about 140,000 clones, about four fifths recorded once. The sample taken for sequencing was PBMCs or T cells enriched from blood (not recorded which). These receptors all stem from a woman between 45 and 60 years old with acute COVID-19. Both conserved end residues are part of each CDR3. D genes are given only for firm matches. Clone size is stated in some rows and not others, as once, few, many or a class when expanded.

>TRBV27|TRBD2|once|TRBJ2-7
TGTGCCAGCAGTTTATCGGGACTACACGAGCAGTACTTC
CASSLSGLHEQYF
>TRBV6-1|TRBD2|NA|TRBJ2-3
TGTGCCAGCAGTGAACACGGACTAGCGGGAAACACAGATACGCAGTATTTT
CASSEHGLAGNTDTQYF
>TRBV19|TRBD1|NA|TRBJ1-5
TGTGCCAGTAGCGGGACAGGGCCCAATCAGCCCCAGCATTTT
CASSGTGPNQPQHF
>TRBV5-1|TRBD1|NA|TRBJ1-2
TGCGCCAGCAAGGCGACAGGGTACTATGGCTACACCTTC
CASKATGYYGYTF
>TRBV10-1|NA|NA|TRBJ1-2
TGCGCCAGCAGTGAGTCCGGTGGGCAGCCCCACTATGGCTACACCTTC
CASSESGGQPHYGYTF
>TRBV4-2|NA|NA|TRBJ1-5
TGTGCCAGCAGCCAAGAGGCGGGTAGTCAGCCCCAGCATTTT
CASSQEAGSQPQHF
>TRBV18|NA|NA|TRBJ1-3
TGTGCCAGCTCACCGGGCCAGTCGCATGGAAACACCATATATTTT
CASSPGQSHGNTIYF
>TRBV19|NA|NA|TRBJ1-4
TGTGCCAGTAGTATTGTAGCGGATTTGAATGAAAAACTGTTTTTT
CASSIVADLNEKLFF
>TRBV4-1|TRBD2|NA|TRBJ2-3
TGCGCCAGCAGCCAAGATCGGGGACTAGCTGGCACAGATACGCAGTATTTT
CASSQDRGLAGTDTQYF
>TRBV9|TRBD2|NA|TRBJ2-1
TGTGCCAGCAGCGTAGCTTTAGCGGGAGCTAAGTTCAATGAGCAGTTCTTC
CASSVALAGAKFNEQFF
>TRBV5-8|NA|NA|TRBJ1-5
TGTGCCAGCAGCTTGCTTATTCCTCAGCCCCAGCATTTT
CASSLLIPQPQHF
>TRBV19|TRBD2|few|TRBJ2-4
TGTGCCAGTAGTATAGCCCTGCTCCGGGGTGGGACTAGCGGGAGGGCAGCCAAAAACATTCAGTACTTC
CASSIALLRGGTSGRAAKNIQYF
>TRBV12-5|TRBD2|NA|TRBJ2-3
TGTGCTAGTGGTGATGGACTAGCTGGGAGCACAGATACGCAGTATTTT
CASGDGLAGSTDTQYF
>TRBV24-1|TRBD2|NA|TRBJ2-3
TGTGCCACCGCTCGAGCGGGAAGCACAGATACGCAGTATTTT
CATARAGSTDTQYF
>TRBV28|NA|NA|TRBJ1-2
TGTGCCAGCAGCGGGGGGCTCCTAAACAATTACTATGGCTACACCTTC
CASSGGLLNNYYGYTF
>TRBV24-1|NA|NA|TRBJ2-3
TGTGCCACCAGTGATACGACAGCCCGCACAGATACGCAGTATTTT
CATSDTTARTDTQYF
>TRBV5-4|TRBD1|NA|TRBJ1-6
TGTGCCAGCAGCTTCCCCGGACAGGCCTATAATTCACCCCTCCACTTT
CASSFPGQAYNSPLHF
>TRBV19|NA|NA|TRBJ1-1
TGTGCCAGTAGTATAGTCAAAGACAGTGAAGCTTTCTTT
CASSIVKDSEAFF
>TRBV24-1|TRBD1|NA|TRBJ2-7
TGTGCCACCAGTGACCCGGACAGGGTGAAATACGAGCAGTACTTC
CATSDPDRVKYEQYF
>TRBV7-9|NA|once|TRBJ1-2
TGTGCCAGCAGCTTAGCGGTGGCAGATACTAACTATGGCTACACCTTC
CASSLAVADTNYGYTF
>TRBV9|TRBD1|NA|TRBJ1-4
TGTGCCAGCAGCGGGACAGGTCACGGGGGTGAAAAACTGTTTTTT
CASSGTGHGGEKLFF
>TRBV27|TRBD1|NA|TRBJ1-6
TGTGCCAGCAGTTTCTCAACCGGGGACAGGAGCTCCTATAATTCACCCCTCCACTTT
CASSFSTGDRSSYNSPLHF
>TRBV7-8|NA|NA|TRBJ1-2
TGTGCCAGCAGCTTAGAAAGACGGGGATATGGCTACACCTTC
CASSLERRGYGYTF
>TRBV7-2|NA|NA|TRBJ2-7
TGTGCCAGCAGCTTTAAAGAGGGCCCCTACGAGCAGTACTTC
CASSFKEGPYEQYF
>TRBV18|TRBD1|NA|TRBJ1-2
TGTGCCAGCTCACCGAGTCAAACAGGGGCGCGAAGGTGGTTAAACTATGGCTACACCTTC
CASSPSQTGARRWLNYGYTF
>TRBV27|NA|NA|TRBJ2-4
TGTGCCAGCAGTAGGGGGAGGGAGCCCGCCAAAAACATTCAGTACTTC
CASSRGREPAKNIQYF
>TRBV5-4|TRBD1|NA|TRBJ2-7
TGTGCCAGCAGCTTATTAAGTCTTGGACAGGTCGATCGCGGGTACGAGCAGTACTTC
CASSLLSLGQVDRGYEQYF
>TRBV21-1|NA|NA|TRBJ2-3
TGTGCCAGCAGCCCCCCACGAGGAAGACTACCAGATACGCAGTATTTT
CASSPPRGRLPDTQYF
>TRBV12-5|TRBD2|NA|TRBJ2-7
TGTGCTAGTGGTTTGGTGAGGGTCGCGGGAGGGCTGGCCGAGCAGTACTTC
CASGLVRVAGGLAEQYF
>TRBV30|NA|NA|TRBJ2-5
TGTGCCTGGAGTCCACAGGGTGGAGAGACCCAGTACTTC
CAWSPQGGETQYF
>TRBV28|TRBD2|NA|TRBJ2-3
TGTGCCAGCAGTTTATACGGTGGCGGGAGGTCAGATACGCAGTATTTT
CASSLYGGGRSDTQYF
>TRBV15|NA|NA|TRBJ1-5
TGTGCCACCAGCCCCCCCGGAGGTTTTCGGAATCAGCCCCAGCATTTT
CATSPPGGFRNQPQHF
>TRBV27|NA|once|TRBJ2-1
TGTGCCAGCAGTGACAGCTCCTACAATGAGCAGTTCTTC
CASSDSSYNEQFF
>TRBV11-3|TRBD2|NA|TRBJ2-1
TGTGCCAGCAGCCACAGGACTAGCGGGAAGAATGAGCAGTTCTTC
CASSHRTSGKNEQFF
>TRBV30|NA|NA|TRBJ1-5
TGTGCCTGGAGTGCCCCCGTGTCTGGGCGGGGACGTGGTAATCAGCCCCAGCATTTT
CAWSAPVSGRGRGNQPQHF
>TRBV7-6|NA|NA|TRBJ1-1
TGTGCCAGCAGCTTAGACAGGTCCGTGTACACTGAAGCTTTCTTT
CASSLDRSVYTEAFF
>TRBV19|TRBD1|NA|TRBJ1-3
TGTGCCAGTAGTCGACCCGGACAGGGCTCTGGAAACACCATATATTTT
CASSRPGQGSGNTIYF
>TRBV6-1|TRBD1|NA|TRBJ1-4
TGTGCCAGCAGTGAGGGACAGGGTAATGAAAAACTGTTTTTT
CASSEGQGNEKLFF
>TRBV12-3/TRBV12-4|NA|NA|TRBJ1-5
TGTGCCAGCAGTTTTTCGGGCAATCAGCCCCAGCATTTT
CASSFSGNQPQHF
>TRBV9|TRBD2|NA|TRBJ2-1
TGTGCCAGCAGCGTAGGAAGCGGGACCTACAATGAGCAGTTCTTC
CASSVGSGTYNEQFF
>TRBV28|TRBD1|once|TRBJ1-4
TGTGCCAGCATACAGGGGGCAGGGAAACTGTTTTTT
CASIQGAGKLFF
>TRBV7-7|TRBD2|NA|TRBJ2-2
TGTGCTAGCAGCTCCGGGACTACCCAGGTCGGGGAGCTGTTTTTT
CASSSGTTQVGELFF
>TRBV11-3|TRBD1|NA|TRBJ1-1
TGTGCCAGCAGCTCGACAGGGGGCGTGACTGAAGCTTTCTTT
CASSSTGGVTEAFF
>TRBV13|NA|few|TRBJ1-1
TGTGCCAGCAGCTTAGTGGGAGGGGGGAACACTGAAGCTTTCTTT
CASSLVGGGNTEAFF
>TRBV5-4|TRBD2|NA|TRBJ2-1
TGTGCCAGCAGCCTAGAGGGAGGGAGTAATGAGCAGTTCTTC
CASSLEGGSNEQFF
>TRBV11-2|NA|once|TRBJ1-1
TGTGCCAGCAGCCCCTTGGGGGGCACTGAAGCTTTCTTT
CASSPLGGTEAFF
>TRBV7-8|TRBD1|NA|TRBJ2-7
TGTGCCAGCAGCTTACGGGACAGCGTCTCCTACGAGCAGTACTTC
CASSLRDSVSYEQYF
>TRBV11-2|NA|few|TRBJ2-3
TGTGCCAGCAGCCGCCTCCTCCGGGCAGATACGCAGTATTTT
CASSRLLRADTQYF
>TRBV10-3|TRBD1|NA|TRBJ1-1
TGTGCCAAGCGACAGGGCTTGAACACTGAAGCTTTCTTT
CAKRQGLNTEAFF